The T cell receptor (beta chain) under discussion was sequenced for a study of cytomegalovirus exposure and HLA in healthy donors. There are 18 residues in the CDR3. Per the germline V gene, CDR1 is MDHEN and CDR2 is SYDVKM. V shed 2 bases and J 4 bases; nucleotides not matched to a gene: 13. Vbeta (60) and Jbeta (13) primers were used in the PCR. The assay was immunoSEQ multiplex PCR, and TCRdb's table has in-frame clones only and misses some. In the table there are fewer than 140,000 clones, about two thirds of which are singletons. Source material: PBMCs. This sequence joins TRBV28 and TRBJ2-1, with 8 positions matching TRBD1. The receptor was derived from a female donor in good health and CMV-seronegative. The CDR3 is CASSLSTPRGLGYNEQFF. DNA of the CDR3: TGTGCCAGCAGTTTAAGTACGCCCAGGGGGCTGGGTTACAATGAGCAGTTCTTC.